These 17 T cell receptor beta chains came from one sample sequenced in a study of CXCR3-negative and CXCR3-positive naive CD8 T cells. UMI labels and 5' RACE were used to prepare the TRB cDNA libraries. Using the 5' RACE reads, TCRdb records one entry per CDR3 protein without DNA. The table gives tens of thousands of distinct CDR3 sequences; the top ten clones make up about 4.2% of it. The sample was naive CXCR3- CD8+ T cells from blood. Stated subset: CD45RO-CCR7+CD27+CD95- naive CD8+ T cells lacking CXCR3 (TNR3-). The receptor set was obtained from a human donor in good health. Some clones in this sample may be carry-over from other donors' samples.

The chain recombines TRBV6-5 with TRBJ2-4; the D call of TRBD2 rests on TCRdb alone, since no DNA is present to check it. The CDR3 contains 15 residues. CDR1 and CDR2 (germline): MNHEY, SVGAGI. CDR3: CASSPSGGPENIQYF.

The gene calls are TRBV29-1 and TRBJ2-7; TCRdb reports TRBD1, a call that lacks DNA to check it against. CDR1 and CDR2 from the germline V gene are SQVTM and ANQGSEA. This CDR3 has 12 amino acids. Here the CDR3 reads CSVASPPGEQYF.

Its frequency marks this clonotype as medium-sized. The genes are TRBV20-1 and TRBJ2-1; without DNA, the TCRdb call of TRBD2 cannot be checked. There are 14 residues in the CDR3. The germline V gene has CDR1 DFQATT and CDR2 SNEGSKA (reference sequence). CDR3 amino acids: CSASGTSGYNEQFF.

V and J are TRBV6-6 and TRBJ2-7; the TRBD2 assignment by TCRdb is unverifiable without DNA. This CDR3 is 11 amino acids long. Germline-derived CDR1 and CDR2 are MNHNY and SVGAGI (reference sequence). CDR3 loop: CASSYGEIQYF.

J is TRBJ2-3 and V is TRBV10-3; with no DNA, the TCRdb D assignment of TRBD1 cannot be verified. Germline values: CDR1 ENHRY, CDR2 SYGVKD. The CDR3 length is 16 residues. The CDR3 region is CAISGNRETSTDTQYF.

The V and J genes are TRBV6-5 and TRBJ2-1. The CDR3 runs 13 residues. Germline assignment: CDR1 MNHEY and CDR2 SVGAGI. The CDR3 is CASSGSSANEQFF.

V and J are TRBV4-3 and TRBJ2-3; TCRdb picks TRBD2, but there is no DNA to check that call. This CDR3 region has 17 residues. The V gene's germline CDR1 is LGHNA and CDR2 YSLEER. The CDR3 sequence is CASSQDPSGSLEDTQYF.

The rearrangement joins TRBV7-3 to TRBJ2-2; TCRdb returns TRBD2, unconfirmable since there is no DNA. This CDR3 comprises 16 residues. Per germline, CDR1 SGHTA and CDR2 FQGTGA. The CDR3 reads CASSLEASGNTGELFF. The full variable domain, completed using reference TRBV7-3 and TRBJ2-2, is GAGVSQTPSNKVTEKGKYVELRCDPISGHTALYWYRQSLGQGPEFLIYFQGTGAADDSGLPNDRFFAVRPEGSVSTLKIQRTERGDSAVYLCASSLEASGNTGELFFGEGSRLTVL.

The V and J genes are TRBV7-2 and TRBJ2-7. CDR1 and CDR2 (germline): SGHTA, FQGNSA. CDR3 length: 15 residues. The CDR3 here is CASSLISGSSYEQYF.

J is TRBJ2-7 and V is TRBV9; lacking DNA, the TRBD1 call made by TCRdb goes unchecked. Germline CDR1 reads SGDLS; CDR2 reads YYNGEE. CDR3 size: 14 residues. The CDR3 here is CASSVSGQTYEQYF. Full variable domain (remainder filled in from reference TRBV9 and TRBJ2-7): DSGVTQTPKHLITATGQRVTLRCSPRSGDLSVYWYQQSLDQGLQFLIQYYNGEERAKGNILERFSAQQFPDLHSELNLSSLELGDSALYFCASSVSGQTYEQYFGPGTRLTVT.

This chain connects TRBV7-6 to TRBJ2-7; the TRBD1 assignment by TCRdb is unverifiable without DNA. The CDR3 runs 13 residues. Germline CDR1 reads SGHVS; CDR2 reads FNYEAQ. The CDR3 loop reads CASSFGQSYEQYF.

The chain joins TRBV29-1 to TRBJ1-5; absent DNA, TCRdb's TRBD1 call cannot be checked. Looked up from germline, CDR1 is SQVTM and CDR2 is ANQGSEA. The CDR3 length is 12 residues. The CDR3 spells CSVGGSNQPQHF.

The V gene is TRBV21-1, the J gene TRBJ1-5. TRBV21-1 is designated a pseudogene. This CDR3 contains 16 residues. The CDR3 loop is CASSKIGIGRNQPQHF.

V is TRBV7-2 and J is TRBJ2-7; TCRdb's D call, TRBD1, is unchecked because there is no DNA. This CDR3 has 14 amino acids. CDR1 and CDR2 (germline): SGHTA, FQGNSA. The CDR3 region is CTSSSTPQGYEQYF.

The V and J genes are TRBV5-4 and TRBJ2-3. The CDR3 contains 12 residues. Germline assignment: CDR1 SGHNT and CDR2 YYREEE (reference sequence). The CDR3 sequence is CASSWGTDTQYF.

The CDR3 region is CASSFQGADEQYF. This chain joins TRBV7-9 and TRBJ2-7; TCRdb picks TRBD1, but there is no DNA to check that call. The germline V gene encodes CDR1 SEHNR and CDR2 FQNEAQ (reference sequence). CDR3 length: 13 amino acids.

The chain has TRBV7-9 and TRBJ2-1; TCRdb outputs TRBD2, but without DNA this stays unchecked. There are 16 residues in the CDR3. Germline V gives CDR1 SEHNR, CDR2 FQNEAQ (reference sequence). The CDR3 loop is CASSWGPAGALGEQFF.